This T cell receptor beta chain stems from a study of molecular identifiers for immune sequencing clone quantification. V was shortened by 5 bases and J by 0 bases, with 12 bases between the two germline ends. Germline CDR1 reads LNHDA; CDR2 reads SQIVND (reference sequence). CDR3 length: 15 amino acids. Preparation methods for the bulk TCR libraries were those previously described, with listed TCR primers. TCRdb reprocessed the PCR reads via MiXCR and lists one record per CDR3 protein. The table has about 86,000 distinct CDR3 sequences, approximately 25% seen once. This clonotype was detected a few times. Sorting recovered naive CD8 T cells on a CD8+CD4-CCR7+CD45RA+ profile.

The V gene is TRBV19, the J gene TRBJ2-3, with D hard to call. This TCR came from a human donor in good health. Some libraries in this study had Jurkat cell RNA spiked in. The sequenced sample consisted of naive CD8+ T cells from blood, with Jurkat cell RNA spiked in. Subset denoted: FACS-sorted CD8+CD4-CCR7+CD45RA+ naive T cells. DNA of the CDR3: TGTGCCAGTAGTCGGCAGAGCTCTAGCACAGATACGCAGTATTTT. Its protein is CASSRQSSSTDTQYF.